This TCR beta chain was sequenced in a study of blood T cell repertoires in COVID-19. Study-level information: Samples of COVID-19 (acute and convalescent) were obtained from the United States, Italy and Spain.

There are 15 residues in the CDR3. V dropped 4 bases and J dropped 0 bases, with 10 bases sitting between them. Germline loops: CDR1 LGHNA, CDR2 YNFKEQ. Only in-frame clones appear in the TCRdb table, and some are missing; sequencing was by immunoSEQ multiplex PCR. The data hold some 220,000 clones, with less than 90% observed a single time. The sequence was obtained from a woman aged 55-70 years who had recovered from COVID-19. This chain joins TRBV4-2 and TRBJ1-3, with D unclear. Sequenced input: peripheral blood. CDR3 region: CASSLARHSGNTIYF. The CDR3 DNA reads as TGTGCCAGCAGCCTCGCGAGGCACTCTGGAAACACCATATATTTT.